This T cell receptor (beta chain) was retrieved from a study of Tregs in tolerant kidney transplant recipients. Libraries were prepared by immunoSEQ multiplex PCR; TCRdb keeps only in-frame clonotypes and omits some of them. The table includes tens of thousands of clones, roughly 93% detected once. Germline loops: CDR1 MNHEY, CDR2 SMNVEV (reference sequence). This CDR3 has 14 residues. V was cut by 3 bases and J by 1 base, with 6 bases left in between. Recipients received nonmyeloablative bone marrow transplants from related graft donors, with transient mixed chimerism. Unstimulated regulatory T cells (CD4+CD25+CD127-), CD4+CD25- non-regulatory cells, CD4 and CD8 cells were FACS-sorted from thawed PBMCs. Overall study results and limits: Biological reproducibility was not directly addressed, but technical replication error appeared minimal. Expanding Tregs on activated donor B cells appeared to best identify donor-specific TCRbeta clones. Changing PCR primers prevented nucleotide comparison between some patients' samples.

Concerning this clone: Its cognate antigen is unknown.

The sequences come from CD4+ T cells from blood (PBMCs), collected 12 months after the transplant. The TCR originated in a human patient who received a combined kidney and bone marrow transplant. Some T cells may be transferred from the graft donor. The chain is built from TRBV27 and TRBJ2-2, with a tentative D call TRBD2 (5 bases). CDR3 amino acids: CASSFAGNTGELFF. The CDR3 DNA sequence: TGTGCCAGCAGTTTTGCGGGGAACACCGGGGAGCTGTTTTTT.